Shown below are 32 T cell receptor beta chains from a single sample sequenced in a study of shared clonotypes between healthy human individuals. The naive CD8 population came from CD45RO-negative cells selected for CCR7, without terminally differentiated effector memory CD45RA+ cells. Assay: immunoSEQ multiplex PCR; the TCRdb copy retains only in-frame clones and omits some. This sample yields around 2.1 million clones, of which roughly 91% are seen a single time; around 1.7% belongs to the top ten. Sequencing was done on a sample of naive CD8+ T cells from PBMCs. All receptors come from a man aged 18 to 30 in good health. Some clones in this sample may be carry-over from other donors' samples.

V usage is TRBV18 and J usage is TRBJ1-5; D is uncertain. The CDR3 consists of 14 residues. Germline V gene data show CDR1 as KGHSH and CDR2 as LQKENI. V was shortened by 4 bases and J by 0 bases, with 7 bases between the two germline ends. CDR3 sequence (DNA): TGTGCCAGCTCACTACAGAATAGCAATCAGCCCCAGCATTTT. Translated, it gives CASSLQNSNQPQHF.

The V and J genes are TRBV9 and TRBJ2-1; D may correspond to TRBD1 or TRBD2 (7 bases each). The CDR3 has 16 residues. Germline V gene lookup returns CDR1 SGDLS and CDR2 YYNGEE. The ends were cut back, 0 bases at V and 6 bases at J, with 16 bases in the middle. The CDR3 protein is CASSVVGGGLGNEQFF. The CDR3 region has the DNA TGTGCCAGCAGCGTAGTGGGAGGGGGCTTGGGCAATGAGCAGTTCTTC.

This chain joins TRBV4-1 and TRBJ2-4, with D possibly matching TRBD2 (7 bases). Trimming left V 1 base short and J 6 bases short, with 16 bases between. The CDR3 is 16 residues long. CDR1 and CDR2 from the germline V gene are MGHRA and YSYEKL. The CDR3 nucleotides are TGCGCCAGCAGCCAAGCCCGAGGGGGGGCTGGAAACATTCAGTACTTC. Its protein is CASSQARGGAGNIQYF.

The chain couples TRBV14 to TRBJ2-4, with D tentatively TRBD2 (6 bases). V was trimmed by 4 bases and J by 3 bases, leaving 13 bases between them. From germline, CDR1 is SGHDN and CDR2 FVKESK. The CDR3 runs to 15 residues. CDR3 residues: CASSLIGGIKNIQYF. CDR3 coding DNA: TGTGCCAGCAGCCTCATTGGGGGGATCAAAAACATTCAGTACTTC.

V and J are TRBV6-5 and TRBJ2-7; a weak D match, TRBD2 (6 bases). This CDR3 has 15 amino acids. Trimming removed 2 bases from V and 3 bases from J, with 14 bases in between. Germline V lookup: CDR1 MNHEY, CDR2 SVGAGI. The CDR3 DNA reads TGTGCCAGCAGTTACGGCGGGGCAGCTAGCTACGAGCAGTACTTC. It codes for CASSYGGAASYEQYF.

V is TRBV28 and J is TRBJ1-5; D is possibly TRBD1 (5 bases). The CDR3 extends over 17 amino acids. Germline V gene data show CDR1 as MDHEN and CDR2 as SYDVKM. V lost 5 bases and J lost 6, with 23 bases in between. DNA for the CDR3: TGTGCCAGCAGTCTTACCGGGGGATTGGGTGCAAGTCAGCCCCAGCATTTT. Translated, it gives CASSLTGGLGASQPQHF.

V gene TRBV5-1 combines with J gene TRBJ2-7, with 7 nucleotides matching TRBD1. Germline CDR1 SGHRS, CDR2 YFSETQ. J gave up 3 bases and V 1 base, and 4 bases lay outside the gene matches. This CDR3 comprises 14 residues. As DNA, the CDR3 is TGCGCCAGCAGCTTGACAGGGGCCGGCTACGAGCAGTACTTC. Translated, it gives CASSLTGAGYEQYF.

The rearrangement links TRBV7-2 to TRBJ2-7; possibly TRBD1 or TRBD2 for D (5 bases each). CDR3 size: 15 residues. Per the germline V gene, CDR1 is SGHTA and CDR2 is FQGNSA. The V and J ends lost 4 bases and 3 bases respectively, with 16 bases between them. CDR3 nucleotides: TGTGCCAGCAGCTCTTCCCCCGGGACGTTCTACGAGCAGTACTTC. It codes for CASSSSPGTFYEQYF.

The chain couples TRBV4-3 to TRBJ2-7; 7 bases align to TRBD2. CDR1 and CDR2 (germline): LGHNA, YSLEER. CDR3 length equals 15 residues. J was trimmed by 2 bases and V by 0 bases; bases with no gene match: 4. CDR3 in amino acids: CASSQEASGTYEQYF. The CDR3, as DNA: TGCGCCAGCAGCCAAGAGGCTAGCGGAACCTACGAGCAGTACTTC.

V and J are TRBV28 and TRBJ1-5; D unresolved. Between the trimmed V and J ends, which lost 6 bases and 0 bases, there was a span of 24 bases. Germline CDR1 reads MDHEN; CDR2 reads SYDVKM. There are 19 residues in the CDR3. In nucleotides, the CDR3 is TGTGCCAGCAGCTGGACCTCCGAGGGCTCGGATAGTAGCAATCAGCCCCAGCATTTT. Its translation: CASSWTSEGSDSSNQPQHF. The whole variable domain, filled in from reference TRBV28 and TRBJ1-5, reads DVKVTQSSRYLVKRTGEKVFLECVQDMDHENMFWYRQDPGLGLRLIYFSYDVKMKEKGDIPEGYSVSREKKERFSLILESASTNQTSMYLCASSWTSEGSDSSNQPQHFGDGTRLSIL.

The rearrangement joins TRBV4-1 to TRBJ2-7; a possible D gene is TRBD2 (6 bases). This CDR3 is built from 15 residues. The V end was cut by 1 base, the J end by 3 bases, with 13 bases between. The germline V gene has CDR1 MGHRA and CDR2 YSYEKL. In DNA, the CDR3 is TGCGCCAGCAGCCAAGTGCTGCGGGGCCGCTACGAGCAGTACTTC. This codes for CASSQVLRGRYEQYF.

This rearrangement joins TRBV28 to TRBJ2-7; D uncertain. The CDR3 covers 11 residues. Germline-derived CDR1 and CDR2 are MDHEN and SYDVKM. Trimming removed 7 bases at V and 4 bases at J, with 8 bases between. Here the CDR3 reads CASTKKYEQYF. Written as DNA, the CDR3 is TGTGCCAGCACCAAGAAGTACGAGCAGTACTTC.

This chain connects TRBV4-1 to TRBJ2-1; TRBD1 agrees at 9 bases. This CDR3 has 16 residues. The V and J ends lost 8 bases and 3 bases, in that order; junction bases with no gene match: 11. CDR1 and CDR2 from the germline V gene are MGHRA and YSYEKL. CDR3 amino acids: CASLGTPGQGYNEQFF. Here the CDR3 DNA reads TGCGCCAGCCTAGGAACCCCGGGACAGGGCTACAATGAGCAGTTCTTC.

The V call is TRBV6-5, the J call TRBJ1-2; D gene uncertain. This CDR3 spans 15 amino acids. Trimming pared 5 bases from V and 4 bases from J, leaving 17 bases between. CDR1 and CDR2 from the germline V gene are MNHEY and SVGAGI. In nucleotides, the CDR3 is TGTGCCAGCAGTCTCGGACCGCCGCCGATCTATGGCTACACCTTC. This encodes CASSLGPPPIYGYTF.

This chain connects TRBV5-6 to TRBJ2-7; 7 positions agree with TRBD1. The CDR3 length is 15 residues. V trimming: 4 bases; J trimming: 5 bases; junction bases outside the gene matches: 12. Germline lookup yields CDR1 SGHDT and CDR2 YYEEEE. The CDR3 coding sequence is TGTGCCAGCAGCCTGGGACAGACAAAACCGGACGAGCAGTACTTC. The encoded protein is CASSLGQTKPDEQYF.

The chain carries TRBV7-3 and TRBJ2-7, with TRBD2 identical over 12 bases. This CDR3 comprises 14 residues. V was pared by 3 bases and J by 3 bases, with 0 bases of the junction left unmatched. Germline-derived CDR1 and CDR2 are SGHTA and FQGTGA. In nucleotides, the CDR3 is TGTGCCAGCAGCTTGACTAGCGGGAGCTACGAGCAGTACTTC. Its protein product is CASSLTSGSYEQYF. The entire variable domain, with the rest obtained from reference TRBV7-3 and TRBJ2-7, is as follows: GAGVSQTPSNKVTEKGKYVELRCDPISGHTALYWYRQSLGQGPEFLIYFQGTGAADDSGLPNDRFFAVRPEGSVSTLKIQRTERGDSAVYLCASSLTSGSYEQYFGPGTRLTVT.

The CDR3 is CASSRRLAGSVYEQYF. The DNA of the CDR3 is TGTGCCAGCAGTCGCCGATTAGCGGGTTCCGTCTACGAGCAGTACTTC. The genes are TRBV28 and TRBJ2-7; 7 nucleotides match TRBD2. This CDR3 is built from 16 residues. The V gene end was trimmed by 5 bases and the J gene end by 3 bases; junction bases not matched to a gene: 13. Germline-derived CDR1 and CDR2 are MDHEN and SYDVKM.

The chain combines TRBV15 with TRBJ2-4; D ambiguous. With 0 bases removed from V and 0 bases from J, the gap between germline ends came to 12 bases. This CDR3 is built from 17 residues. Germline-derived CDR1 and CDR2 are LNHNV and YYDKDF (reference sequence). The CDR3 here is CATSRELAVIAKNIQYF. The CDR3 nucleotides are TGTGCCACCAGCAGAGAGTTGGCCGTGATAGCCAAAAACATTCAGTACTTC.

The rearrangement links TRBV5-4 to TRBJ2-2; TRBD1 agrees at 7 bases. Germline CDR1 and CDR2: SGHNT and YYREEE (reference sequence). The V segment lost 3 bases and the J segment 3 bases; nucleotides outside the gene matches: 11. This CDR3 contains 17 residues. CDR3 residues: CASSWTGRGLDTGELFF. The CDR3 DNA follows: TGTGCCAGCAGCTGGACAGGCAGGGGTTTGGACACCGGGGAGCTGTTTTTT.

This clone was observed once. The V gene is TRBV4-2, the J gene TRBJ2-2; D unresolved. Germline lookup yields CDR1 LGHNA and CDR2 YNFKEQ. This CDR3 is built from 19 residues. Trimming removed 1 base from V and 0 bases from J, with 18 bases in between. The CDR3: CASSQVLGGISPNTGELFF. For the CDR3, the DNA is TGTGCCAGCAGCCAAGTCTTAGGTGGGATTAGTCCGAACACCGGGGAGCTGTTTTTT.

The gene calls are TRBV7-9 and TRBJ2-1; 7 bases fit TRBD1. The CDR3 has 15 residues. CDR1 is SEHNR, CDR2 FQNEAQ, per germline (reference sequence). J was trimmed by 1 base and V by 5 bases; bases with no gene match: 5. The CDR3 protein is CASSTRDSSYNEQFF. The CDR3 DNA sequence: TGTGCCAGCAGCACTCGGGACAGTTCCTACAATGAGCAGTTCTTC.

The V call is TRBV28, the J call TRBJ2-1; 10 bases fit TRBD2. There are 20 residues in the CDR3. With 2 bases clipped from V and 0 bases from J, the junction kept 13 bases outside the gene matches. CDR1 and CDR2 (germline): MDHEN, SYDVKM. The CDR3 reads CASSLLTGLAEDFSYNEQFF. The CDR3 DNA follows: TGTGCCAGCAGTTTACTTACAGGACTAGCGGAGGACTTCTCCTACAATGAGCAGTTCTTC. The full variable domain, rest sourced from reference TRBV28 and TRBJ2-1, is DVKVTQSSRYLVKRTGEKVFLECVQDMDHENMFWYRQDPGLGLRLIYFSYDVKMKEKGDIPEGYSVSREKKERFSLILESASTNQTSMYLCASSLLTGLAEDFSYNEQFFGPGTRLTVL.

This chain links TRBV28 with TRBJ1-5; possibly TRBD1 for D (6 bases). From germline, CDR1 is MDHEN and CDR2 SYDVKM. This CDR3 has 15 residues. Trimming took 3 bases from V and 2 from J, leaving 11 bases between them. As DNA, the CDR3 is TGTGCCAGCAGTTTGCAGGGGTCGGGCAATCAGCCCCAGCATTTT. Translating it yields CASSLQGSGNQPQHF.

The CDR3 DNA is TGTGCTAGTGGTGAAAACCTAGGGGGAGCGGGCACAGATACGCAGTATTTT. Amino acids: CASGENLGGAGTDTQYF. This chain uses TRBV12-5 with TRBJ2-3; weak D call: TRBD1 (6 bases). Germline V gene sequence: CDR1 LGHNT, CDR2 FRNRAP. The CDR3 sequence is 17 residues long. V lost 5 bases to trimming and J lost 1 base, with 19 bases between them.

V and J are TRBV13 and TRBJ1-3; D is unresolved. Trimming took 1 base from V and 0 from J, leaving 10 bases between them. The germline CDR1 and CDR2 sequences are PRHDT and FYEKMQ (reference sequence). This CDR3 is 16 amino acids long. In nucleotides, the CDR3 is TGTGCCAGCAGCTTAGATCCAGTGAGCTCTGGAAACACCATATATTTT. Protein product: CASSLDPVSSGNTIYF. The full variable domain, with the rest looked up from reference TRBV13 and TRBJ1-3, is AAGVIQSPRHLIKEKRETATLKCYPIPRHDTVYWYQQGPGQDPQFLISFYEKMQSDKGSIPDRFSAQQFSDYHSELNMSSLELGDSALYFCASSLDPVSSGNTIYFGEGSWLTVV.

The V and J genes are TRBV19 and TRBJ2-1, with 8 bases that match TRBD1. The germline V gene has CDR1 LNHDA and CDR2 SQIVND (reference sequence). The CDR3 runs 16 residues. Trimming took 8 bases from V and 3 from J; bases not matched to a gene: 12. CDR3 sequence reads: CASGAGGAPFYNEQFF. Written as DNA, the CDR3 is TGTGCCAGTGGGGCAGGGGGCGCCCCCTTCTACAATGAGCAGTTCTTC. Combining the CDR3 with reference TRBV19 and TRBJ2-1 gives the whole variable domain DGGITQSPKYLFRKEGQNVTLSCEQNLNHDAMYWYRQDPGQGLRLIYYSQIVNDFQKGDIAEGYSVSREKKESFPLTVTSAQKNPTAFYLCASGAGGAPFYNEQFFGPGTRLTVL.

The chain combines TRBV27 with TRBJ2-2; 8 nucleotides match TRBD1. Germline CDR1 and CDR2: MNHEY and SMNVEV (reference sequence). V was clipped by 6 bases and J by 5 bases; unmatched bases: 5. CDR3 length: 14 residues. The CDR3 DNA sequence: TGTGCCAGCAGAGGACAGGGTCCGACCGGGGAGCTGTTTTTT. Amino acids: CASRGQGPTGELFF.

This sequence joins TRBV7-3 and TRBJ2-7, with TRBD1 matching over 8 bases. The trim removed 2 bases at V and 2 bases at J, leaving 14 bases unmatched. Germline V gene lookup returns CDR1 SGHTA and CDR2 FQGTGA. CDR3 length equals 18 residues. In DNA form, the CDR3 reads TGTGCCAGCAGCTTAGGACCAACAGGGGGTTTAGATCCCTACGAGCAGTACTTC. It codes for CASSLGPTGGLDPYEQYF.

The CDR3 spells CASAHVGTASYEQYF. CDR3 in DNA: TGTGCCAGCGCCCACGTAGGGACAGCCTCCTACGAGCAGTACTTC. The V and J genes are TRBV6-1 and TRBJ2-7, with 7 bases that match TRBD1. Germline assignment: CDR1 MNHNS and CDR2 SASEGT. The CDR3 loop spans 15 amino acids. The ends lost 8 bases at V and 0 bases at J; junction bases unmatched: 10.

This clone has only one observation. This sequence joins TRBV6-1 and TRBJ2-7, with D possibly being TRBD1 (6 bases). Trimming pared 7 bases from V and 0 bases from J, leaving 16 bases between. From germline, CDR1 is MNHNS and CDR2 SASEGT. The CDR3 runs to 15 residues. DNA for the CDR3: TGTGCCAGCACCGAAGGTTCAGGGGCCTCCTACGAGCAGTACTTC. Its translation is CASTEGSGASYEQYF.

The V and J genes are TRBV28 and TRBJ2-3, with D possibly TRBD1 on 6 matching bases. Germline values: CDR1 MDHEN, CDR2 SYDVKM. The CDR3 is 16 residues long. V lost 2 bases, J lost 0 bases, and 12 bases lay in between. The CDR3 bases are TGTGCCAGCAGTTTAGTGACAGGTCATAGCACAGATACGCAGTATTTT. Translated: CASSLVTGHSTDTQYF.

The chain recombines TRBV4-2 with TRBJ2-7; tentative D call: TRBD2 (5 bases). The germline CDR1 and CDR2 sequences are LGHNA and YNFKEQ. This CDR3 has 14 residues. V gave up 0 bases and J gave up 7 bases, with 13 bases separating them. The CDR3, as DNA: TGTGCCAGCAGCCAAGATCGGGCTAGCTGGGAGCAGTACTTC. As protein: CASSQDRASWEQYF.